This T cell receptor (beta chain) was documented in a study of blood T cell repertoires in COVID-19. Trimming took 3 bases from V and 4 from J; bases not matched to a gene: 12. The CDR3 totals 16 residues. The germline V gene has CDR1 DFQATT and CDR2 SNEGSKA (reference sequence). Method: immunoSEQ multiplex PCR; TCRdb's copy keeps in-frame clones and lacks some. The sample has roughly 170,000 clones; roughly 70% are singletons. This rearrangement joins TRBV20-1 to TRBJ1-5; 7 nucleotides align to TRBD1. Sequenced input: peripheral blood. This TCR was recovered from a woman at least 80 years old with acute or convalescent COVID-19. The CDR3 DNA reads TGCAGTGCTAGTATAGTAGGAGGGGGCCGAAATCAGCCCCAGCATTTT. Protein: CSASIVGGGRNQPQHF.